The present TCR beta chain was sequenced within a study of molecular identifiers for immune sequencing clone quantification. This CDR3 is built from 18 residues. Trimming took off 4 bases at V and 2 bases at J, with 22 bases between the two ends. Per the germline V gene, CDR1 is MNHEY and CDR2 is SVGEGT. Libraries of bulk TCR were made by previously described methods (with listed TCR primers). TCRdb itself ran the PCR reads through MiXCR, one entry per CDR3 protein. The data show some 680,000 distinct CDR3 sequences, 25% seen once. This clonotype has just a few counts. The target antigen is unknown. The study, taken as a whole, reports: Effector cells kept over 98% of their molecules in clones above 20 RNA copies, while naive cells kept under 1% there.

For naive CD8 T cells, sorting used the CD8+CD4-CCR7+CD45RA+ phenotype. The sample was naive CD8+ T cells from blood, with Jurkat cell RNA spiked in. As for subset: FACS-sorted CD8+CD4-CCR7+CD45RA+ naive T cells. The clonotype originates from a human donor in good health. Some libraries in this study had Jurkat cell RNA spiked in. The chain combines TRBV6-2 or TRBV6-3 with TRBJ2-3; D may be TRBD2 (6 bases). The CDR3, as DNA: TGTGCCAGCAGTTTCCTACCCGGCGAGCTAGCGAACACAGATACGCAGTATTTT. Its translation: CASSFLPGELANTDTQYF.